The rows below give T cell receptor beta chains drawn from one sample of a study of blood T cell repertoires in COVID-19. Here immunoSEQ multiplex PCR was the method, and the copy in TCRdb shows in-frame clones only, minus some. The table lists approximately 46,000 clones, 86% of them singletons, with under 15% in the top ten. The sequencing sample was made of peripheral blood. These receptors were taken from a human donor in a cohort sampled during active COVID-19. Both conserved end residues are part of each CDR3. The D gene is left open where the match is weak. Expanded clones are given a class, and other clones once, few, many or no size at all.

v_gene	d_gene	j_gene	abundance	CDR3nt	CDR3aa
TRBV2	TRBD2	TRBJ2-5	once	TGTGCCAGCAGCGCGACTAGCGGATTACAAGAGACCCAGTACTTC	CASSATSGLQETQYF
TRBV11-2	TRBD2	TRBJ2-3	-	TGTGCCAGCAGCTTAAATCTAGCGGGGGGCACAGATACGCAGTATTTT	CASSLNLAGGTDTQYF
TRBV5-1	TRBD1	TRBJ2-5	-	TGCGCCAGCAGCTTGAGCGGGACAGGGGGAGGAGAGACCCAGTACTTC	CASSLSGTGGGETQYF
TRBV12-3/TRBV12-4	-	TRBJ1-2	-	TGTGCCAGCAGCGTACAGGGAAACTATGGCTACACCTTC	CASSVQGNYGYTF
TRBV4-2	TRBD2	TRBJ2-3	-	TGTGCCAGCAGCCAAGGACGCAGCGGGGACAGCACAGATACGCAGTATTTT	CASSQGRSGDSTDTQYF
TRBV27	-	TRBJ2-2	-	TGTGCCAGCAGTTGGTCTAGACCTACCGGGGAGCTGTTTTTT	CASSWSRPTGELFF
TRBV6-5	-	TRBJ2-5	-	TGTGCCAGCAGTTTGTCGGCGCACCGGGGTAGGGAGACCCAGTACTTC	CASSLSAHRGRETQYF
TRBV7-3	-	TRBJ2-7	once	TGTGCCAGCAGCTTATCGGGTCGCTCCTACGAGCAGTACTTC	CASSLSGRSYEQYF
TRBV4-1	TRBD1	TRBJ1-2	-	TGCGCCAGCAGCCAGAGACAGGGAGTGAATTATGGCTACACCTTC	CASSQRQGVNYGYTF
TRBV28	TRBD1	TRBJ2-1	once	TGTGCCAGCAGTTTCCCTAGGACAGGGTTCATCAATGAGCAGTTCTTC	CASSFPRTGFINEQFF
TRBV3-1/TRBV3-2	TRBD2	TRBJ2-7	-	TGTGCCAGCAGCCAAGTCTGGTCTAGCGGGTTCGACAGCTCCTACGAGCAGTACTTC	CASSQVWSSGFDSSYEQYF
TRBV27	-	TRBJ2-1	few	TGTGCCAGCAGTCGGAGGGTGTACAATGAGCAGTTCTTC	CASSRRVYNEQFF
TRBV5-6	TRBD1	TRBJ1-6	-	TGTGCCAGCAGCTACGGACAGGGGGCAAATTCACCCCTCCACTTT	CASSYGQGANSPLHF
TRBV11-2	TRBD1	TRBJ2-6	-	TGTGCCAGCAGCTCAACAGGGGGAAGCTCTGGGGCCAACGTCCTGACTTTC	CASSSTGGSSGANVLTF
TRBV5-1	TRBD2	TRBJ2-5	-	TGCGCCAGCAGCTTGGTAGCGGGAGGGCAAGAGACCCAGTACTTC	CASSLVAGGQETQYF
TRBV7-9	-	TRBJ2-5	-	TGTGCCAGCAGCTTAGCGGGAGGAGAGACCCAGTACTTC	CASSLAGGETQYF
TRBV5-4	-	TRBJ2-3	once	TGTGCCAGCAGCGGCAGCACAGATACGCAGTATTTT	CASSGSTDTQYF
TRBV7-8	-	TRBJ1-6	-	TGTGCCAGCAGCTTTAGGACAGATAATTCACCCCTCCACTTT	CASSFRTDNSPLHF
TRBV7-8	-	TRBJ1-6	-	TGTGCCAGCAGCTTTACAGATGGGAGTTCACCCCTCCACTTT	CASSFTDGSSPLHF
TRBV27	-	TRBJ1-1	-	TGTGCCAGCAGTTCCTACAGTAACACTGAAGCTTTCTTT	CASSSYSNTEAFF
TRBV19	TRBD2	TRBJ2-1	-	TGTGCCAGTAGTATACGGTTAGTGACTAGCGGCTACAATGAGCAGTTCTTC	CASSIRLVTSGYNEQFF
TRBV6-5	-	TRBJ1-2	-	TGTGCCAGCAGTCGGATGGAACAACGGGACTATGGCTACACCTTC	CASSRMEQRDYGYTF
TRBV7-8	TRBD2	TRBJ2-5	-	TGTGCCAGCAGCCCCAGGGAATCACCGCGGGGGGCAGAGACCCAGTACTTC	CASSPRESPRGAETQYF
TRBV7-2	TRBD1	TRBJ2-7	few	TGTGCCAGCAGCTTTGTGAACCGGGACAGGACCTACGAGCAGTACTTC	CASSFVNRDRTYEQYF
TRBV6-2/TRBV6-3	-	TRBJ2-7	few	TGTGCCAGCAGTCTCGGACTATCCCGCTACGAGCAGTACTTC	CASSLGLSRYEQYF
TRBV6-5	-	TRBJ2-1	-	TGTGCCAGCCAAGGAGATGGAGGCTACAATGAGCAGTTCTTC	CASQGDGGYNEQFF
TRBV5-6	-	TRBJ2-7	once	TGTGCCAGCAGCTTGGTAGTTCCGGGCTACGAGCAGTACTTC	CASSLVVPGYEQYF
TRBV2	-	TRBJ2-3	-	TGTGCCAGCAGTGAAGTCGCCGGGTCCAGGGCAGATACGCAGTATTTT	CASSEVAGSRADTQYF
TRBV6-6	TRBD1	TRBJ2-7	once	TGTGCCAGCAGAGGGACAGGAGTTGGGGAGCAGTACTTC	CASRGTGVGEQYF
TRBV11-2	-	TRBJ2-7	-	TGTGCCAGCAGCCAGGACAGTATATCCTACGAGCAGTACTTC	CASSQDSISYEQYF
TRBV20-1	TRBD1	TRBJ2-1	-	TGCAGTGCTAGTCCAGGGGGCCGCACGAATTACAATGAGCAGTTCTTC	CSASPGGRTNYNEQFF
TRBV2	-	TRBJ2-1	-	TGTGCCAGCAGTGAAGGGCTTTACTACAATGAGCAGTTCTTC	CASSEGLYYNEQFF
TRBV18	-	TRBJ1-1	-	TGTGCCAGCTCATCGACAGCGAACACTGAAGCTTTCTTT	CASSSTANTEAFF